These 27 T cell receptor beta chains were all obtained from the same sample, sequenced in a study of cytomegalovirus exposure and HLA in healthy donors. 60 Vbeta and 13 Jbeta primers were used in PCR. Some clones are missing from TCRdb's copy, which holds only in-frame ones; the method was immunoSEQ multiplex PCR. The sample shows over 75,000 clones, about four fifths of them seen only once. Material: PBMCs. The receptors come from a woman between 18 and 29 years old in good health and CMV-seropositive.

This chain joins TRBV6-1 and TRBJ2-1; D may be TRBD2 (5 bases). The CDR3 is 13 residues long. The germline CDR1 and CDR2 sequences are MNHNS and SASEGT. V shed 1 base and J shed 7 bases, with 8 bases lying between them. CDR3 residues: CASSEGEPNEQFF. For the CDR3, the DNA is TGTGCCAGCAGTGAAGGGGAGCCGAATGAGCAGTTCTTC.

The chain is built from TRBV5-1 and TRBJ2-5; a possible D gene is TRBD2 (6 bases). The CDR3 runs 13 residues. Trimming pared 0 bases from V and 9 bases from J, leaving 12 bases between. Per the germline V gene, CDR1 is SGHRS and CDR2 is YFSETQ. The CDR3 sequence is CASSLGSGEAQYF. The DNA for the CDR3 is TGCGCCAGCAGCTTGGGATCTGGGGAGGCCCAGTACTTC.

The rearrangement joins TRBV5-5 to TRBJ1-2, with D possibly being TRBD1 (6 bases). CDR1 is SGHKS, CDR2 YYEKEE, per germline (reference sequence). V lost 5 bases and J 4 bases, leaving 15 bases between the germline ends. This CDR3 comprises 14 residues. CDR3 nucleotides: TGTGCCAGCAGTTCTCGGGACATTTCCTATGGCTACACCTTC. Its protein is CASSSRDISYGYTF.

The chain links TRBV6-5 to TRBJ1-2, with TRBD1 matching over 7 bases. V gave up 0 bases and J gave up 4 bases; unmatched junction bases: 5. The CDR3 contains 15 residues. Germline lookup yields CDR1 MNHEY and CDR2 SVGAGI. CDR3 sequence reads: CASSYSTGSGYGYTF. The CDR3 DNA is TGTGCCAGCAGTTACTCGACAGGGAGCGGCTATGGCTACACCTTC.

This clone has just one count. The CDR3 here is CASSLIGQGSDTQYF. CDR3 DNA: TGCGCCAGCAGCTTGATAGGACAGGGATCAGATACGCAGTATTTT. The rearrangement uses TRBV5-1 and TRBJ2-3; 8 bases match TRBD1. Germline V gives CDR1 SGHRS, CDR2 YFSETQ. The J segment lost 4 bases and the V segment lost 1 base, leaving 5 bases of the junction unmatched. This CDR3 region has 15 residues. Looking up the rest from reference TRBV5-1 and TRBJ2-3 gives the full variable domain: KAGVTQTPRYLIKTRGQQVTLSCSPISGHRSVSWYQQTPGQGLQFLFEYFSETQRNKGNFPGRFSGRQFSNSRSEMNVSTLELGDSALYLCASSLIGQGSDTQYFGPGTRLTVL.

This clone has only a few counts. CDR3 amino acids: CASSPPGLRLSETQYF. In DNA, the CDR3 is TGTGCCAGCTCACCACCGGGACTACGCCTTTCTGAGACCCAGTACTTC. The rearrangement joins TRBV18 to TRBJ2-5; 7 positions agree with TRBD2. The CDR3 consists of 16 residues. The germline V gene encodes CDR1 KGHSH and CDR2 LQKENI. J gave up 5 bases and V 0 bases, and 9 bases lay outside the gene matches.

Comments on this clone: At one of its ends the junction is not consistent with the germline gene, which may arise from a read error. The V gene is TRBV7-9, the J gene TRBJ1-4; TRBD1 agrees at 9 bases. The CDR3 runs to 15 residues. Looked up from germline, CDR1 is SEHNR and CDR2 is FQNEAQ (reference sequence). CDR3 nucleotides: TGTTCCAGCAGCCCAGGACAGGGGCCTAATGAAAAACTGTTTTTT. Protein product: CSSSPGQGPNEKLFF.

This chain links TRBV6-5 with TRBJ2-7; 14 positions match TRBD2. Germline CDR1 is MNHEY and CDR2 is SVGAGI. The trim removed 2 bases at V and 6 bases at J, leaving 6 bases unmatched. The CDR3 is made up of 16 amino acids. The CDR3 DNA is TGTGCCAGCAGTTACGCGACTAGCGGGAGGGCGTCCGAGCAGTACTTC. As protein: CASSYATSGRASEQYF.

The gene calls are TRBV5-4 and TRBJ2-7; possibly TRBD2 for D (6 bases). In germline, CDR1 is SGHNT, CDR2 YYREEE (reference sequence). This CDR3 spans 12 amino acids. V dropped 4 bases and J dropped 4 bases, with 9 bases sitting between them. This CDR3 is CASSIGGYEQYF. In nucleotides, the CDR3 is TGTGCCAGCAGCATCGGGGGATACGAGCAGTACTTC.

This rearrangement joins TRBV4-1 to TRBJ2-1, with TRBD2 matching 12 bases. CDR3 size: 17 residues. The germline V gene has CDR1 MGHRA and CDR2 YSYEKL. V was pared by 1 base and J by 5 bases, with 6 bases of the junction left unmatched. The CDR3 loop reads CASSQVGASGRDNEQFF. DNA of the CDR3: TGCGCCAGCAGCCAAGTAGGGGCTAGCGGGAGGGACAATGAGCAGTTCTTC.

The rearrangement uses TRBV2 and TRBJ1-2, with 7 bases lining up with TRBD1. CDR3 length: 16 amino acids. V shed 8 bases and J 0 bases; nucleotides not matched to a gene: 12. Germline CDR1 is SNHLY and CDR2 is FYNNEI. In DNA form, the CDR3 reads TGTGCCAGCCCAGCAGGGGGAGGCCATACTAACTATGGCTACACCTTC. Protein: CASPAGGGHTNYGYTF. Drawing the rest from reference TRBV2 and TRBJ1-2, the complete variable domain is EPEVTQTPSHQVTQMGQEVILRCVPISNHLYFYWYRQILGQKVEFLVSFYNNEISEKSEIFDDQFSVERPDGSNFTLKIRSTKLEDSAMYFCASPAGGGHTNYGYTFGSGTRLTVV.

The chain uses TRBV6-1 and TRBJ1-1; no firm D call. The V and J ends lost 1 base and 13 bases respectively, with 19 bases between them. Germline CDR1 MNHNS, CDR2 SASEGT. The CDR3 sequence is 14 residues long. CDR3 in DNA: TGTGCCAGCAGTGAAGATTTTTGGGTGTGGGAGATTTTCTTT. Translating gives CASSEDFWVWEIFF.

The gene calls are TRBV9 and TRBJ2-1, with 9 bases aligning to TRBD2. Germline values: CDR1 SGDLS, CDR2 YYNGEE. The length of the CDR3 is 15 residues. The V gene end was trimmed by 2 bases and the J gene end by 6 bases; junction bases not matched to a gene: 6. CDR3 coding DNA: TGTGCCAGCAGCGTGGGACTAGCAGGGGGCAATGAGCAGTTCTTC. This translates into CASSVGLAGGNEQFF.

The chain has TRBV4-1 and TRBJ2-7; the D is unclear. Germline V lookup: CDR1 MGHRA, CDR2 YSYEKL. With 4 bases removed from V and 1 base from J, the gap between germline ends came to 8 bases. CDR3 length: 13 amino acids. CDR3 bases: TGCGCCAGCAGCCGAGGCCCTTCCTACGAGCAGTACTTC. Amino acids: CASSRGPSYEQYF.

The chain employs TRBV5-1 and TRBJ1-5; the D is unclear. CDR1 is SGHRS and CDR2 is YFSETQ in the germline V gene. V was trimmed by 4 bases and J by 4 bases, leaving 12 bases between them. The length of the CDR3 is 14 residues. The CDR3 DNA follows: TGCGCCAGCAGCCTAGACGGGGTTAATCAGCCCCAGCATTTT. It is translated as CASSLDGVNQPQHF.

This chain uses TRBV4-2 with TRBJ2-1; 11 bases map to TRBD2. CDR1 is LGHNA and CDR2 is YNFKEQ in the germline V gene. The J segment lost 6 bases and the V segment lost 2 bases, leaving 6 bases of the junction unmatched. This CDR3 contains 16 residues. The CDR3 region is CASSQPIAGGGNEQFF. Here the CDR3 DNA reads TGTGCCAGCAGCCAACCCATAGCGGGAGGGGGCAATGAGCAGTTCTTC.

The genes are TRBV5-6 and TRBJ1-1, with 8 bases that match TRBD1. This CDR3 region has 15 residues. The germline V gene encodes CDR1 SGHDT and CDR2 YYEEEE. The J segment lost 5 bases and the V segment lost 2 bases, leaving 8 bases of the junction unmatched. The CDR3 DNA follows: TGTGCCAGCAGCTTCCAGGGGGCGGCGGGTACTGAAGCTTTCTTT. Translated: CASSFQGAAGTEAFF. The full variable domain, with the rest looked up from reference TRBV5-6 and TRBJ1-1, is DAGVTQSPTHLIKTRGQQVTLRCSPKSGHDTVSWYQQALGQGPQFIFQYYEEEERQRGNFPDRFSGHQFPNYSSELNVNALLLGDSALYLCASSFQGAAGTEAFFGQGTRLTVV.

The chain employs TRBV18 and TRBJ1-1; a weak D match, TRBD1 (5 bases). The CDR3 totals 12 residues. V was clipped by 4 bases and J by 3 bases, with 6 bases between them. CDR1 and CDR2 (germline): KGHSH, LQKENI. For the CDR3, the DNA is TGTGCCAGCTCACTAGGGGACACTGAAGCTTTCTTT. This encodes CASSLGDTEAFF.

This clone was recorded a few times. CDR3: CASSKTPGQGQETQYF. The CDR3 DNA is TGTGCCAGCAGTAAAACCCCGGGACAGGGCCAAGAGACCCAGTACTTC. The rearrangement links TRBV6-4 to TRBJ2-5, with 9 bases identical to TRBD1. Germline values: CDR1 MRHNA, CDR2 SNTAGT. The ends lost 5 bases at V and 1 base at J; junction bases unmatched: 8. This CDR3 has 16 amino acids.

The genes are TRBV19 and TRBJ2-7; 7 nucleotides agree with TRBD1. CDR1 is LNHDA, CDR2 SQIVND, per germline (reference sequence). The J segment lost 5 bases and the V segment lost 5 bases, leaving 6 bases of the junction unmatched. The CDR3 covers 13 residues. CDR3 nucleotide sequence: TGTGCCAGTAGTCCAACACAGGGGAACGAGCAGTACTTC. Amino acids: CASSPTQGNEQYF.

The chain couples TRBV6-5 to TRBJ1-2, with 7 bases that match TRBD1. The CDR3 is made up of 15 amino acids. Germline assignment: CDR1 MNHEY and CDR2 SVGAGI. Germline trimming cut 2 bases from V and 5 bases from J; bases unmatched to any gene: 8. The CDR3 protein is CASSYAAGGDYGYTF. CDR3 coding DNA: TGTGCCAGCAGTTACGCGGCAGGGGGTGATTATGGCTACACCTTC.

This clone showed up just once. The CDR3: CASSPSRGSTEAFF. DNA of the CDR3: TGCGCCAGCAGCCCATCGAGGGGGAGCACTGAAGCTTTCTTT. The J gene is TRBJ1-1, the V gene TRBV4-1; perhaps TRBD1 as D (6 bases). The CDR3 contains 14 residues. Germline V gene data show CDR1 as MGHRA and CDR2 as YSYEKL. V gave up 4 bases and J gave up 4 bases, with 13 bases separating them.

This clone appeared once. CDR3 sequence: CSVLGQGNQPQHF. The CDR3 coding sequence is TGCAGCGTTTTGGGGCAGGGTAATCAGCCCCAGCATTTT. The chain carries TRBV29-1 and TRBJ1-5; maybe TRBD1 (5 bases). This CDR3 has 13 amino acids. With 5 bases removed from V and 4 bases from J, the gap between germline ends came to 12 bases. Germline lookup yields CDR1 SQVTM and CDR2 ANQGSEA.

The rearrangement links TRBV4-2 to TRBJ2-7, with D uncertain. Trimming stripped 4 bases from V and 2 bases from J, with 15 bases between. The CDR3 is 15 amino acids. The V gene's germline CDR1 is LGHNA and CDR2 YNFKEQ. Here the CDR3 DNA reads TGTGCCAGCAGCCCAGCAGGTGGGCTCACCTACGAGCAGTACTTC. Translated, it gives CASSPAGGLTYEQYF.

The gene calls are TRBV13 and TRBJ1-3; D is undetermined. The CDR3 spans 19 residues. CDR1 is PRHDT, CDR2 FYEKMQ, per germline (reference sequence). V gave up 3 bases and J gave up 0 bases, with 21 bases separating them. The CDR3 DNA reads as TGTGCCAGCAGCTTCGAGAGGATTGTGGACGGGGACTCTGGAAACACCATATATTTT. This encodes CASSFERIVDGDSGNTIYF.

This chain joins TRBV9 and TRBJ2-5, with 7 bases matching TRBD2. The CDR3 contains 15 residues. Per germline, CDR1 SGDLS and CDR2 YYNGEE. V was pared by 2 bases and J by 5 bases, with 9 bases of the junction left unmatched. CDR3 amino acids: CASSVLGSGAETQYF. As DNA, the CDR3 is TGTGCCAGCAGCGTCCTGGGGAGCGGGGCTGAGACCCAGTACTTC.

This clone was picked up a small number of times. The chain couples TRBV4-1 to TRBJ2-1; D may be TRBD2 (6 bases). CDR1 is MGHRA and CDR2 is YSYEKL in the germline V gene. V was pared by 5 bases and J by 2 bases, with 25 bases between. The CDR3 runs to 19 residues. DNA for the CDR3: TGCGCCAGCAGCATTAGTCGTCCGGGAGCCACTCCAGCCTACAATGAGCAGTTCTTC. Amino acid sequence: CASSISRPGATPAYNEQFF.